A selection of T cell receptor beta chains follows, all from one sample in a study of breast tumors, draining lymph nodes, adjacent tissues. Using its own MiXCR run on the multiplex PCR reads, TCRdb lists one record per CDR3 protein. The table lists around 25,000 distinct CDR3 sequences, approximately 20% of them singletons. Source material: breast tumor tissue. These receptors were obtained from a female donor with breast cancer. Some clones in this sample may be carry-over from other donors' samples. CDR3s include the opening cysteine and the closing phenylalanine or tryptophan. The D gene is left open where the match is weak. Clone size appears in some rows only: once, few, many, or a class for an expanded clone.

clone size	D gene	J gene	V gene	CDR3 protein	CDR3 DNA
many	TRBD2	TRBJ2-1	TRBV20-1	CRVMTSGHNEQFF	TGCAGGGTGATGACTAGCGGACACAATGAGCAGTTCTTC
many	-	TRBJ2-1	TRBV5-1	CASSLAGLGRTYNEQFF	TGCGCCAGCAGCTTGGCCGGGCTGGGCAGGACCTACAATGAGCAGTTCTTC
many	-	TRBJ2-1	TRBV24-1	CATSGGDKYNEQFF	TGTGCCACCAGTGGGGGGGATAAGTACAATGAGCAGTTCTTC
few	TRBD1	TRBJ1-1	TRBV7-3	CASSPIQGAAEAFF	TGTGCCAGCAGCCCAATACAGGGGGCCGCTGAAGCTTTCTTT
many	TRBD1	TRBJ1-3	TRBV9	CASSVTGAGGNTIYF	TGTGCCAGCAGCGTAACAGGGGCCGGGGGAAACACCATATATTTT
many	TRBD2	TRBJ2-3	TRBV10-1	CASSERAGAVDTQYF	TGCGCCAGCAGTGAGAGGGCGGGAGCTGTAGATACGCAGTATTTT
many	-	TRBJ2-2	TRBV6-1	CASSGRWGNNGELFF	TGTGCCAGCAGTGGAAGATGGGGAAACAACGGGGAGCTGTTTTTT
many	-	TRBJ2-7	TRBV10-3	CAIRDLAGSSYEQYF	TGTGCCATCAGGGACTTAGCTGGGAGCTCCTACGAGCAGTACTTC
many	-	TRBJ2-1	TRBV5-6	CASQRHLLEQFF	TGTGCCAGTCAACGACACCTTCTTGAGCAGTTCTTC
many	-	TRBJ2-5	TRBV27	CASSLVIRETQYF	TGTGCCAGCAGTTTGGTCATTCGGGAGACCCAGTACTTC
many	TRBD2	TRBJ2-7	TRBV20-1	CSASSTGGYIYEQYF	TGCAGTGCTAGCTCGACGGGAGGGTATATCTACGAGCAGTACTTC
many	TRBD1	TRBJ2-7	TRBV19	CASRTGTGSAEQYF	TGTGCCAGTCGTACCGGGACAGGGTCGGCCGAGCAGTACTTC
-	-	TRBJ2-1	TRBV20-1	CIARWLFYNEQFF	TGCATTGCTAGATGGCTTTTCTACAATGAGCAGTTCTTC
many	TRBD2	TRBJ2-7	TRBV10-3	CAISEGVAGEGYEQYF	TGTGCCATCAGTGAAGGGGTAGCGGGAGAGGGGTACGAGCAGTACTTC
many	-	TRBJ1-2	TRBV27	CASSLSIGVDGYTF	TGTGCCAGCAGTTTATCGATAGGGGTGGATGGCTACACCTTC
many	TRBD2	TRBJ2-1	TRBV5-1	CASHRLAGVDEQFF	TGCGCCAGCCATCGACTAGCGGGAGTTGATGAGCAGTTCTTC
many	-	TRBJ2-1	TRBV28	CASTYSRLVGEQFF	TGTGCCAGCACCTACTCGCGACTAGTAGGTGAGCAGTTCTTC
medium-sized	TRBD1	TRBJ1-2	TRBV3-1	CASSQESRTGAEGYTF	TGTGCCAGCAGCCAAGAGTCGCGGACAGGGGCAGAAGGCTACACCTTC
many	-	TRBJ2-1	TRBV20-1	CSAKVRGEQFF	TGCAGTGCTAAAGTTCGGGGTGAGCAGTTCTTC
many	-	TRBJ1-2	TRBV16	CASSSEAAANYGYTF	TGTGCCAGCAGCTCCGAGGCGGCAGCTAACTATGGCTACACCTTC
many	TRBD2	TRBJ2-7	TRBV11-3	CASSAQTSREQYF	TGTGCCAGCAGCGCGCAGACTAGCCGCGAGCAGTACTTC
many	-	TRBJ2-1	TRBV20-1	CSAPRVGGRGNEQFF	TGCAGTGCTCCCCGGGTTGGAGGGAGGGGGAATGAGCAGTTCTTC
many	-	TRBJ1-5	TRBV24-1	CATRSHSNQPQHF	TGTGCCACCCGGAGCCATAGCAATCAGCCCCAGCATTTT
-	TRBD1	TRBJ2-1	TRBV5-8	CAGLRKGAGEQFF	TGTGCCGGCCTACGGAAGGGGGCCGGTGAGCAGTTCTTC
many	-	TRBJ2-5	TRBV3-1	CASSQGPQETQYF	TGTGCCAGCAGCCAAGGGCCACAAGAGACCCAGTACTTC
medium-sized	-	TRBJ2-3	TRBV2	CASRGGGYRFTDTQYF	TGTGCCAGCAGAGGGGGGGGTTATAGGTTCACAGATACGCAGTATTTT
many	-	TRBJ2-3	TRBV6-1	CASSPGGPQTDTQYF	TGTGCCAGCAGCCCCGGTGGGCCCCAAACAGATACGCAGTATTTT
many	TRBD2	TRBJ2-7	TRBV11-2	CASSSLRSAGAYEQYF	TGTGCCAGCAGCTCCCTCCGCAGCGCGGGAGCCTACGAGCAGTACTTC
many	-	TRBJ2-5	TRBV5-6	CASSPTGSETQYF	TGTGCCAGCAGCCCGACAGGATCGGAGACCCAGTACTTC
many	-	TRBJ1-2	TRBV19	CASSRLDRDSYGYTF	TGTGCCAGTAGTAGACTTGACCGGGACTCTTATGGCTACACCTTC
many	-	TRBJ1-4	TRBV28	CASSLGVTNEKLFF	TGTGCCAGCAGTTTAGGGGTGACTAATGAAAAACTGTTTTTT
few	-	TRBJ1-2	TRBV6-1	CASSEWVESYGYTF	TGTGCCAGCAGTGAATGGGTAGAGTCGTATGGCTACACCTTC
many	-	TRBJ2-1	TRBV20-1	CSAIIRRNEQFF	TGCAGTGCTATTATCCGCCGCAATGAGCAGTTCTTC
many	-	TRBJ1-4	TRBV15	CATSRDRGVGSEKLFF	TGTGCCACCAGCAGAGATCGAGGGGTGGGGAGTGAAAAACTGTTTTTT
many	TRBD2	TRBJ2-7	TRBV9	CASSVESASGSDEQYF	TGTGCCAGCAGCGTAGAATCTGCTAGCGGGAGCGACGAGCAGTACTTC
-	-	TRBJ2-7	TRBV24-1	CATSDRHYEQYF	TGTGCCACCAGTGATCGACATTACGAGCAGTACTTC
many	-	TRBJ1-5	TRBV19	CASSIGDPYSNQPQHF	TGTGCCAGTAGTATTGGTGACCCCTATAGCAATCAGCCCCAGCATTTT
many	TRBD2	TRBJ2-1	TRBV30	CAWNMPGTTNEQFF	TGTGCCTGGAACATGCCGGGGACTACCAATGAGCAGTTCTTC
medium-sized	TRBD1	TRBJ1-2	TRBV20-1	CRAGTDYGYTF	TGCAGGGCCGGGACAGACTATGGCTACACCTTC
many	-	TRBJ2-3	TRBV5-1	CASSLEWSTDTQYF	TGCGCCAGCAGCTTGGAGTGGAGCACAGATACGCAGTATTTT
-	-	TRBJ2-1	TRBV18	CASSLRDGTSYNEQFF	TGTGCCAGCTCCCTTCGTGATGGGACCTCCTACAATGAGCAGTTCTTC
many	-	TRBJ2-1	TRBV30	CAGNKAWELGEQFF	TGTGCCGGTAATAAGGCCTGGGAGTTAGGTGAGCAGTTCTTC
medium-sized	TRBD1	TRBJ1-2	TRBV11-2	CASSLERTGGISYGYTF	TGTGCCAGCAGCTTAGAGAGGACAGGGGGCATCAGTTATGGCTACACCTTC
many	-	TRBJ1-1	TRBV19	CASRKMNTEAFF	TGTGCCAGCCGTAAAATGAACACTGAAGCTTTCTTT
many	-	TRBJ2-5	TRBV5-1	CASSLGAGAETQYF	TGCGCCAGCAGCTTAGGGGCGGGGGCGGAGACCCAGTACTTC
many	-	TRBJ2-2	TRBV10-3	CAISESTVTGELFF	TGTGCCATCAGTGAGTCGACGGTGACCGGGGAGCTGTTTTTT
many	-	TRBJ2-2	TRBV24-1	CATAENTGELFF	TGTGCCACCGCCGAGAACACCGGGGAGCTGTTTTTT
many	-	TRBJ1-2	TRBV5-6	CASSISQGSWGYTF	TGTGCCAGCAGCATAAGCCAGGGATCTTGGGGCTACACCTTC
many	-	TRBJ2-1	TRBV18	CASSQGHPNEQFF	TGTGCCAGCTCACAGGGACACCCCAATGAGCAGTTCTTC
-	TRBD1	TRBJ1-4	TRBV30	CAWSRGQGETNEKLFF	TGTGCCTGGAGTCGCGGACAGGGGGAGACTAATGAAAAACTGTTTTTT
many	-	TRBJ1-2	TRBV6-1	CASSEIKGQTYGYTF	TGTGCCAGCAGTGAAATCAAGGGGCAGACCTATGGCTACACCTTC